This T cell receptor beta chain was recovered during a study of blood T cell repertoires in COVID-19. At the level of the study: The samples span acute and convalescent COVID-19 from the United States, Italy and Spain.

Original processing notes: Estimation of nucleated cell counts was performed using reference gene primer amplification. Produced via immunoSEQ multiplex PCR; TCRdb's table is partial and in-frame only. V, J and clone size are taken as reported in that table, and D and trimming were inferred from the DNA itself. The table shows 200,000 to 250,000 clones, with 70% to 85% occurring only once. V was clipped by 4 bases and J by 0 bases, with 6 bases between them. This CDR3 spans 13 amino acids. CDR1 is SGHTA, CDR2 FQGTGA, per germline. The TCR comes from an elderly woman with acute or convalescent COVID-19. The J gene is TRBJ1-1, the V gene TRBV7-3; tentative D call: TRBD1 (5 bases). The sequencing input was peripheral blood. CDR3 amino acids: CASSSGVNTEAFF. The DNA for the CDR3 is TGTGCCAGCAGCTCGGGGGTGAACACTGAAGCTTTCTTT. Full variable domain (remainder filled in from reference TRBV7-3 and TRBJ1-1): GAGVSQTPSNKVTEKGKYVELRCDPISGHTALYWYRQSLGQGPEFLIYFQGTGAADDSGLPNDRFFAVRPEGSVSTLKIQRTERGDSAVYLCASSSGVNTEAFFGQGTRLTVV.